This TCR beta chain was found in a study of T cell repertoires in cytomegalovirus infection. Notes on the study in general: Accumulated public TCR beta family frequency recognized individuals carrying CMV together with the relevant HLA.

A note on this clonotype: The antigen is undetermined.

Germline V CDR1 and CDR2: MNHNS, SASEGT. This CDR3 comprises 16 residues. Trimming took 5 bases from V and 7 from J; bases not matched to a gene: 11. TCRdb reprocessed the reads with MiXCR, giving one entry per CDR3 protein. This table has around 530,000 distinct CDR3 sequences, 26% appearing once. Sequencing was carried out using PBMCs. The chain carries TRBV6-1 and TRBJ2-2; 9 bases are shared with TRBD1. This TCR was recovered from a human donor in good health (CMV status not recorded). Some clones in this sample may be carry-over from other donors' samples. The CDR3 nucleotides are TGTGCCAGCAGTTACCTGGGACAGGGAATAGGCGGGGAGCTGTTTTTT. Its translation is CASSYLGQGIGGELFF.